This TCR beta chain was recovered during a study of T cell responses to AZD1222 COVID-19 vaccine. The study, taken as a whole, reports: The donor group comprised mostly white British people and more females; the analysis possibly underestimated clonal diversity.

The data were produced by immunoSEQ multiplex PCR, yet TCRdb's version contains in-frame clones alone and is incomplete. The data contain about 29,000 clones, 93% of them singletons. This CDR3 contains 13 residues. Trimming left V 4 bases short and J 16 bases short, with 20 bases between. With regard to this clone: Its antigen is currently unknown.

This clonotype originated in an adult in good health. The specimen comprised peripheral blood, sampled on day 0 of AZD1222 vaccination. V and J are TRBV12-3 or TRBV12-4 and TRBJ2-4; TRBD1 or TRBD2 may be the D gene (5 bases each). CDR3 protein: CASSSSGTWSGYF. CDR3 nucleotides: TGTGCCAGCAGTTCATCAGGGACCTGGTCGGGTTACTTC.